Listed here are 31 T cell receptor beta chains from one sample, sequenced in a study of early T cells in non-severe SARS-CoV-2 infection. TCRdb reanalysed the 5' RACE reads using MiXCR and keeps one entry per CDR3 protein. The table has roughly 99,000 distinct CDR3 sequences, less than 15% seen once. Sequencing was performed on whole blood, taken at baseline. The receptors here all came from an adult who was a healthcare worker with PCR-confirmed SARS-CoV-2 infection or an uninfected control (not recorded which).

The rearrangement uses TRBV18 and TRBJ1-3, with D unresolved. This CDR3 is built from 14 residues. Germline CDR1 reads KGHSH; CDR2 reads LQKENI. V shed 10 bases and J shed 0 bases, with 13 bases lying between them. CDR3 amino acids: CANFGGNSGNTIYF. Written as DNA, the CDR3 is TGTGCCAACTTCGGAGGCAACTCTGGAAACACCATATATTTT.

In this sample, this clonotype turned up once. The V and J genes are TRBV18 and TRBJ1-4; 7 nucleotides align to TRBD1. V shed 4 bases, J shed 5 bases, and the junction held 7 bases outside the gene matches. The CDR3 sequence is 15 residues long. The germline gives CDR1 KGHSH, CDR2 LQKENI. Here the CDR3 DNA reads TGTGCCAGCTCACAAAGGGACAGACCGAATGAAAAACTGTTTTTT. Residues: CASSQRDRPNEKLFF.

The table lists this clonotype with many counts. J is TRBJ2-5 and V is TRBV7-9; D unresolved. V lost 1 base, J lost 2 bases, and 14 bases lay in between. The CDR3 is 16 residues long. Germline V gives CDR1 SEHNR, CDR2 FQNEAQ (reference sequence). The CDR3 nucleotides are TGTGCCAGCAGCTTAGGTAGTACGGCAGGTCAAGAGACCCAGTACTTC. This codes for CASSLGSTAGQETQYF.

This chain uses TRBV5-1 with TRBJ2-3, with 10 positions matching TRBD1. V was pared by 0 bases and J by 3 bases, with 4 bases of the junction left unmatched. Looked up from germline, CDR1 is SGHRS and CDR2 is YFSETQ. The length of the CDR3 is 16 residues. The CDR3 protein is CASSLAGTGATDTQYF. CDR3 bases: TGCGCCAGCAGCTTGGCCGGGACAGGGGCTACAGATACGCAGTATTTT.

This clonotype was observed at least ten times. The chain recombines TRBV6-2 or TRBV6-3 with TRBJ2-3, with 10 bases that match TRBD2. With 9 bases clipped from V and 12 bases from J, the junction kept 18 bases outside the gene matches. The length of the CDR3 is 15 residues. Germline V gives CDR1 MNHEY, CDR2 SVGEGT. The CDR3 loop is CASRTSGRGQGSQYF. Here the CDR3 DNA reads TGTGCCAGTCGGACTAGCGGCCGCGGGCAAGGCTCTCAGTATTTT.

This clonotype was detected a few times. The chain recombines TRBV18 with TRBJ2-1; 8 bases are a match to TRBD1. Germline values: CDR1 KGHSH, CDR2 LQKENI. V lost 3 bases and J lost 4; bases outside the gene matches: 5. CDR3 length: 15 amino acids. The CDR3 loop is CASSPGQGQYNEQFF. CDR3 nucleotides: TGTGCCAGCTCACCTGGACAGGGCCAATACAATGAGCAGTTCTTC. Based on the CDR3 plus reference TRBV18 and TRBJ2-1, the full variable domain is NAGVMQNPRHLVRRRGQEARLRCSPMKGHSHVYWYRQLPEEGLKFMVYLQKENIIDESGMPKERFSAEFPKEGPSILRIQQVVRGDSAAYFCASSPGQGQYNEQFFGPGTRLTVL.

The genes are TRBV4-1 and TRBJ2-7, with 7 bases identical to TRBD1. Germline V gene sequence: CDR1 MGHRA, CDR2 YSYEKL. The CDR3 is 19 residues long. The trim removed 4 bases at V and 2 bases at J, leaving 20 bases unmatched. CDR3 residues: CASSRKDPLSGQSTYEQYF. CDR3 bases: TGCGCCAGCAGCCGGAAGGACCCCCTCTCGGGACAGTCTACCTACGAGCAGTACTTC.

Turning to this clonotype: An end of the junction differs from the germline gene, which may be a read error. The rearrangement uses TRBV7-7 and TRBJ2-3; D is uncertain. This CDR3 spans 13 amino acids. In germline, CDR1 is SSHAT, CDR2 FNYEAQ (reference sequence). CDR3 sequence (DNA): TGTGCTAGCAGCTTAGACCGTCTCGACTCGCAGTATTTT. It specifies CASSLDRLDSQYF.

The V and J genes are TRBV20-1 and TRBJ2-5; TRBD2 matches at 7 bases. The CDR3 totals 14 residues. Germline assignment: CDR1 DFQATT and CDR2 SNEGSKA (reference sequence). V lost 6 bases, J lost 4 bases, and 11 bases stayed unmatched. CDR3 DNA sequence: TGCAGTGCCCGCTTTGGTGGGAGGGGAGAGACCCAGTACTTC. Encoded protein: CSARFGGRGETQYF.

This clonotype was seen repeatedly, ten times or more. The rearrangement links TRBV2 to TRBJ2-7; D possibly corresponds to TRBD1 (6 bases). Germline CDR1 and CDR2: SNHLY and FYNNEI. The CDR3 is made up of 15 amino acids. The V end was cut by 3 bases, the J end by 6 bases, with 18 bases between. CDR3 coding DNA: TGTGCCAGCAGTGAGGGGGCGGTTCACCCGGCCGAGCAGTACTTC. Its translation is CASSEGAVHPAEQYF. Using reference TRBV2 and TRBJ2-7 for the parts outside the CDR3, the full variable domain is EPEVTQTPSHQVTQMGQEVILRCVPISNHLYFYWYRQILGQKVEFLVSFYNNEISEKSEIFDDQFSVERPDGSNFTLKIRSTKLEDSAMYFCASSEGAVHPAEQYFGPGTRLTVT.

This clonotype has more than one count but fewer than ten. V gene TRBV6-2 or TRBV6-3 combines with J gene TRBJ2-7; TRBD2 matches 14 bases. CDR3 length equals 17 residues. The V and J ends lost 2 bases and 3 bases, in that order; junction bases with no gene match: 6. Germline CDR1 is MNHEY and CDR2 is SVGEGT. CDR3 DNA: TGTGCCAGCAGTTACGGGACTAGCGGGGGCCGGTACTACGAGCAGTACTTC. Amino acid sequence: CASSYGTSGGRYYEQYF.

There are a few counts of this clonotype. CDR3 region: CASSTGTPKGEQFF. CDR3 DNA: TGTGCCAGTAGTACCGGGACTCCCAAAGGGGAGCAGTTCTTC. The chain has TRBV19 and TRBJ2-1; D is possibly TRBD2 (6 bases). The germline V gene encodes CDR1 LNHDA and CDR2 SQIVND (reference sequence). Between the trimmed V and J ends, which lost 4 bases and 10 bases, there was a span of 17 bases. The CDR3 runs 14 residues.

This sequence joins TRBV24-1 and TRBJ2-2, with a weak D call TRBD1 (5 bases). Germline V gene lookup returns CDR1 KGHDR and CDR2 SFDVKD. CDR3 length: 13 residues. Trimming removed 9 bases at V and 4 bases at J, with 11 bases between. For the CDR3, the DNA is TGTGCCACCGGACAATCCAGCACCGGGGAGCTGTTTTTT. This encodes CATGQSSTGELFF.

Here the CDR3 DNA reads TGTGCCAGCAGTTTAAGTCAGGGGTCAGATACGCAGTATTTT. Protein product: CASSLSQGSDTQYF. The chain links TRBV27 to TRBJ2-3; the D gene is possibly TRBD1 (6 bases). This CDR3 has 14 amino acids. The V end was cut by 2 bases, the J end by 4 bases, with 10 bases between. Per germline, CDR1 MNHEY and CDR2 SMNVEV (reference sequence).

The genes are TRBV3-1 and TRBJ2-7, with no clear D. Trimming cost V 1 base and J 1 base, with 14 bases left between them. The CDR3 loop spans 16 amino acids. Germline V gene sequence: CDR1 LGHDT, CDR2 YNNKEL (reference sequence). CDR3 loop: CASSQAGSRLSYEQYF. DNA for the CDR3: TGTGCCAGCAGCCAAGCCGGGTCAAGGCTGTCCTACGAGCAGTACTTC.

The CDR3 region is CASKSERGPQNNEQFF. The CDR3 DNA is TGTGCCAGCAAATCCGAGCGGGGGCCCCAAAACAATGAGCAGTTCTTC. This chain joins TRBV2 and TRBJ2-1, with 8 bases matching TRBD2. The CDR3 has 16 amino acids. The trim removed 7 bases at V and 5 bases at J, leaving 13 bases unmatched. The germline V gene encodes CDR1 SNHLY and CDR2 FYNNEI.

This clonotype was detected many times. This chain links TRBV19 with TRBJ1-2; the D gene is possibly TRBD1 (6 bases). CDR1 is LNHDA and CDR2 is SQIVND in the germline V gene (reference sequence). Deletions cut 7 bases from V and 5 bases from J, with 11 bases between. The CDR3 loop spans 12 amino acids. As DNA, the CDR3 is TGTGCCAGTACCCCGGACAGTTATGGCTACACCTTC. Its protein is CASTPDSYGYTF.

The chain employs TRBV7-6 and TRBJ2-7; D call uncertain. The CDR3 consists of 14 residues. Between the trimmed V and J ends, which lost 1 base and 5 bases, there was a span of 12 bases. Germline V gene data show CDR1 as SGHVS and CDR2 as FNYEAQ. The CDR3 region is CASSLVDGGHEQYF. CDR3 sequence (DNA): TGTGCCAGCAGCTTAGTCGACGGTGGCCACGAGCAGTACTTC.

The chain joins TRBV3-1 to TRBJ1-2; no reliable D call. Trimming shortened V by 4 bases and J by 2 bases, and 17 bases separated the two germline ends. The V gene's germline CDR1 is LGHDT and CDR2 YNNKEL (reference sequence). The CDR3 runs 16 residues. Here the CDR3 reads CASSPRTRKRNYGYTF. The CDR3, as DNA: TGTGCCAGCAGCCCCCGGACGCGTAAGAGGAACTATGGCTACACCTTC.

The CDR3 DNA sequence: TGTGCCAGCAGCCCGGACCCGGGCAGGGGCACCTACGAGCAGTACTTC. Protein: CASSPDPGRGTYEQYF. The V gene is TRBV5-6, the J gene TRBJ2-7; D is possibly TRBD1 (6 bases). Trimming left V 4 bases short and J 2 bases short, with 19 bases between. Germline values: CDR1 SGHDT, CDR2 YYEEEE. This CDR3 is built from 16 residues. The full variable domain, rest sourced from reference TRBV5-6 and TRBJ2-7, is DAGVTQSPTHLIKTRGQQVTLRCSPKSGHDTVSWYQQALGQGPQFIFQYYEEEERQRGNFPDRFSGHQFPNYSSELNVNALLLGDSALYLCASSPDPGRGTYEQYFGPGTRLTVT.

V and J are TRBV18 and TRBJ1-2; D is undetermined. The V and J ends lost 8 bases and 4 bases respectively, with 14 bases between them. Germline CDR1 KGHSH, CDR2 LQKENI. The CDR3 length is 13 residues. CDR3 amino acids: CASGEESGYGYTF. The CDR3 DNA reads as TGTGCCAGCGGGGAGGAAAGCGGCTATGGCTACACCTTC.

This chain uses TRBV12-3 or TRBV12-4 with TRBJ2-2; D may be TRBD1 or TRBD2 (6 bases each). With 1 base removed from V and 7 bases from J, the gap between germline ends came to 10 bases. The CDR3 loop spans 14 amino acids. CDR3 nucleotide sequence: TGTGCCAGCAGTTTAGGAGGGGGGATCGGGGAGCTGTTTTTT. Protein product: CASSLGGGIGELFF.

This clonotype has a count of ten or more. This rearrangement joins TRBV30 to TRBJ2-7, with D unresolved. This CDR3 region has 12 residues. Deletions cut 6 bases from V and 1 base from J, with 10 bases between. Germline V gene sequence: CDR1 GTSNPN, CDR2 SVGIG (reference sequence). CDR3 sequence (DNA): TGTGCCTGTGCTCAACCTTCCTACGAGCAGTACTTC. Translated: CACAQPSYEQYF.

The chain joins TRBV10-2 to TRBJ1-2; 7 nucleotides match TRBD1. The CDR3 runs 14 residues. Germline V gives CDR1 WSHSY, CDR2 SAAADI. Trimming at V came to 3 bases and at J to 7 bases, leaving 8 bases not matched to a gene. The CDR3 nucleotides are TGCGCCAGCAGTGATAAAGGGGGCTGGCGTGGCTACACCTTC. Amino acids: CASSDKGGWRGYTF.

This clonotype turned up a few times. This CDR3 is CSVERGPSPSTDTQYF. In DNA form, the CDR3 reads TGCAGCGTTGAAAGAGGGCCTAGTCCTAGCACAGATACGCAGTATTTT. The chain uses TRBV29-1 and TRBJ2-3; TRBD2 is a possible D gene (5 bases). The CDR3 is 16 residues long. Germline lookup yields CDR1 SQVTM and CDR2 ANQGSEA. V was shortened by 2 bases and J by 0 bases, with 15 bases between the two germline ends.

This clonotype was seen a handful of times. The V gene is TRBV29-1, the J gene TRBJ2-6; D gene unclear. The germline gives CDR1 SQVTM, CDR2 ANQGSEA. This CDR3 contains 13 residues. V gave up 4 bases and J gave up 0 bases, with 4 bases separating them. CDR3 loop: CSVAPSGANVLTF. The CDR3 nucleotides are TGCAGCGTTGCGCCCTCTGGGGCCAACGTCCTGACTTTC.

There are many counts of this clonotype. This chain connects TRBV9 to TRBJ2-7; D gene unclear. The CDR3 length is 13 residues. V lost 4 bases and J 6 bases, leaving 14 bases between the germline ends. Germline values: CDR1 SGDLS, CDR2 YYNGEE. As DNA, the CDR3 is TGTGCCAGCAGCTTCACCGGGCAGCTCGAGCAGTACTTC. It encodes CASSFTGQLEQYF.

This clonotype was counted many times. This chain uses TRBV28 with TRBJ1-5; D not certain. This CDR3 region has 13 residues. Germline V gene sequence: CDR1 MDHEN, CDR2 SYDVKM. Trimming took off 6 bases at V and 7 bases at J, with 13 bases between the two ends. This CDR3 reads CASSSMGRQPQHF. CDR3 DNA sequence: TGTGCCAGCAGCTCTATGGGAAGGCAGCCCCAGCATTTT. The complete variable domain, with remaining parts taken from reference TRBV28 and TRBJ1-5, reads DVKVTQSSRYLVKRTGEKVFLECVQDMDHENMFWYRQDPGLGLRLIYFSYDVKMKEKGDIPEGYSVSREKKERFSLILESASTNQTSMYLCASSSMGRQPQHFGDGTRLSIL.

As to this clonotype: An end of the junction does not agree with germline; a read error may underlie this. The rearrangement joins TRBV7-7 to TRBJ2-1; D might be TRBD2 (5 bases). CDR1 SSHAT and CDR2 FNYEAQ come from the germline V gene (reference sequence). CDR3 length: 16 amino acids. CDR3 nucleotides: TGTGCTAGCAGCCCCGGGGATATAATCTCCTACAATGAGCAGTTCTTC. This gives the protein CASSPGDIISYNEQFF.

The rearrangement uses TRBV3-1 and TRBJ2-1; 8 bases map to TRBD2. Germline V gene sequence: CDR1 LGHDT, CDR2 YNNKEL (reference sequence). This CDR3 is 16 amino acids long. The V and J ends lost 1 base and 2 bases, in that order; junction bases with no gene match: 4. The CDR3: CASSQAVGGAYNEQFF. CDR3 bases: TGTGCCAGCAGCCAAGCTGTCGGGGGGGCCTACAATGAGCAGTTCTTC.

This clonotype was seen many times. The rearrangement uses TRBV2 and TRBJ2-2; tentatively, D is TRBD2 (6 bases). The ends were cut back, 1 base at V and 5 bases at J, with 8 bases in the middle. Germline V gene data show CDR1 as SNHLY and CDR2 as FYNNEI. This CDR3 is built from 14 residues. DNA of the CDR3: TGTGCCAGCAGTGAAGTCGGAGGGACCGGGGAGCTGTTTTTT. Protein product: CASSEVGGTGELFF.